This TCR beta chain was found in a study of cytomegalovirus exposure and HLA in healthy donors. The PCR made use of 60 Vbeta and 13 Jbeta primers. Only in-frame clones appear in the TCRdb table, and some are missing; sequencing was by immunoSEQ multiplex PCR. The sample records about 200,000 clones, around 77% being singletons. Trimming cost V 5 bases and J 0 bases; bases outside gene matches: 6. The CDR3 sequence is 15 residues long. Germline CDR1 MGHDK, CDR2 SYGVNS. The source material was PBMCs. The chain carries TRBV25-1 and TRBJ1-1, with 7 bases that match TRBD1. The TCR was taken from a woman aged 25 to 45 in good health and CMV-seronegative. CDR3 sequence (DNA): TGTGCCAGCAGTTCCCCAGGACAGGTGAACACTGAAGCTTTCTTT. Its translation is CASSSPGQVNTEAFF.